This passage covers 32 T cell receptor beta chains from one sample sequenced in a study of breast tumors, draining lymph nodes, adjacent tissues. TCRdb re-derived calls from the multiplex PCR reads in MiXCR, one entry per CDR3 protein. The sample contains roughly 32,000 distinct CDR3 sequences, 30% to 45% of which appear only once. The sequenced material came from breast tumor tissue. The receptors were sampled from a female donor with breast cancer. Some clones in this sample may be carry-over from other donors' samples.

In regard to this clonotype: This may be a read error: a much more frequent sequence differs by one nucleotide. This is likely a read error, given that the CDR3 carries no conserved phenylalanine or tryptophan at its end. The V and J genes are TRBV5-4 and TRBJ2-3, with D possibly matching TRBD2 (7 bases). CDR1 and CDR2 (germline): SGHNT, YYREEE (reference sequence). Trimming shortened V by 7 bases and J by 2 bases, and 20 bases separated the two germline ends. The CDR3 covers 16 residues. CDR3 residues: CASWRGGEVNTDTQYI. The CDR3 region has the DNA TGTGCCAGCTGGAGGGGGGGGGAGGTTAACACAGATACGCAGTATATT.

This clonotype was detected ten times or more. V usage is TRBV10-1 and J usage is TRBJ2-1, with TRBD2 as a possible D gene (6 bases). Trimming left V 3 bases short and J 0 bases short, with 15 bases between. The CDR3 consists of 17 residues. In germline, CDR1 is WNHNN, CDR2 SYGVQD (reference sequence). CDR3 bases: TGCGCCAGCAGTGAAGGGAGGACGGCGAGCTCCTACAATGAGCAGTTCTTC. It specifies CASSEGRTASSYNEQFF.

V usage is TRBV2 and J usage is TRBJ2-5; 7 nucleotides align to TRBD1. V lost 6 bases and J lost 2; bases outside the gene matches: 6. This CDR3 is built from 14 residues. Germline V gives CDR1 SNHLY, CDR2 FYNNEI. The CDR3 is CASRGQISQETQYF. The DNA of the CDR3 is TGTGCCAGCAGGGGACAGATTTCACAAGAGACCCAGTACTTC.

The CDR3: CASSPGQASYYEQYF. CDR3 bases: TGTGCCAGCTCACCAGGACAGGCCTCTTACTACGAGCAGTACTTC. The J gene is TRBJ2-7, the V gene TRBV18; 7 bases map to TRBD1. The V and J ends lost 2 bases and 3 bases, in that order; junction bases with no gene match: 7. The CDR3 runs to 15 residues. In germline, CDR1 is KGHSH, CDR2 LQKENI.

This chain uses TRBV9 with TRBJ2-1; 8 bases agree with TRBD2. This CDR3 region has 15 residues. The V segment lost 2 bases and the J segment 8 bases; nucleotides outside the gene matches: 9. CDR1 is SGDLS and CDR2 is YYNGEE in the germline V gene. CDR3 coding DNA: TGTGCCAGCAGCGTCAGCGGGAGAACCGCCGATGAGCAGTTCTTC. Residues: CASSVSGRTADEQFF.

The chain is built from TRBV28 and TRBJ2-7, with 8 bases fitting TRBD2. The germline CDR1 and CDR2 sequences are MDHEN and SYDVKM. The CDR3 consists of 17 residues. V shed 3 bases, J shed 6 bases, and the junction held 16 bases outside the gene matches. CDR3 sequence reads: CASSLFRSGSGLGEQYF. The DNA of the CDR3 is TGTGCCAGCAGTTTGTTCCGGAGCGGGAGCGGGCTCGGCGAGCAGTACTTC.

The chain links TRBV6-2 or TRBV6-3 to TRBJ2-7; D may be TRBD2 (5 bases). Germline loops: CDR1 MNHEY, CDR2 SVGEGT. Deletions cut 7 bases from V and 4 bases from J, with 8 bases between. This CDR3 has 11 residues. The CDR3 sequence: CASTSGYEQYF. The CDR3 DNA reads TGTGCCAGCACCAGCGGTTACGAGCAGTACTTC.

The chain has TRBV20-1 and TRBJ2-1; the D is unclear. Deletions cut 0 bases from V and 1 base from J, with 16 bases between. Germline CDR1 is DFQATT and CDR2 is SNEGSKA (reference sequence). The CDR3 extends over 17 amino acids. CDR3 DNA sequence: TGCAGTGCTAGAGATACCCTGCCTAGAACGTCCTACAATGAGCAGTTCTTC. Its protein product is CSARDTLPRTSYNEQFF.

In its sample, this clonotype was seen many times. The rearrangement uses TRBV9 and TRBJ1-2, with D tentatively TRBD1 (6 bases). CDR1 is SGDLS and CDR2 is YYNGEE in the germline V gene. V was shortened by 1 base and J by 2 bases, with 12 bases between the two germline ends. CDR3 length: 15 residues. CDR3 region: CASSVTGTKNYGYTF. CDR3 bases: TGTGCCAGCAGCGTAACCGGGACAAAAAACTATGGCTACACCTTC.

This clonotype came up many times. The rearrangement joins TRBV30 to TRBJ1-4, with D uncertain. Germline CDR1 is GTSNPN and CDR2 is SVGIG (reference sequence). V was pared by 1 base and J by 7 bases, with 13 bases between. The CDR3 runs 14 residues. This chain's CDR3 is CAWSGGLGFEKLFF. CDR3 bases: TGTGCCTGGAGTGGCGGTCTGGGCTTTGAAAAACTGTTTTTT. The entire variable domain, with the rest obtained from reference TRBV30 and TRBJ1-4, is as follows: SQTIHQWPATLVQPVGSPLSLECTVEGTSNPNLYWYRQAAGRGLQLLFYSVGIGQISSEVPQNLSASRPQDRQFILSSKKLLLSDSGFYLCAWSGGLGFEKLFFGSGTQLSVL.

The table lists this clonotype with many counts. The chain is built from TRBV3-2 and TRBJ2-5; the listed D gene, TRBD1, was not tested against the DNA. TRBV3-2 is a listed pseudogene. There are 16 residues in the CDR3. DNA for the CDR3: TGTGCCAGCAGCCAAGAGCCGAAGGGGTTTCAGGAGACCCAGTACTTC. Its protein is CASSQEPKGFQETQYF.

This clonotype was detected many times. This chain links TRBV25-1 with TRBJ2-6, with TRBD1 identical over 7 bases. CDR1 is MGHDK, CDR2 SYGVNS, per germline. The CDR3 runs 17 residues. V shed 4 bases, J shed 0 bases, and the junction held 6 bases outside the gene matches. CDR3 in DNA: TGTGCCAGCAGTGGGGACAGTCAAAGCTCTGGGGCCAACGTCCTGACTTTC. Its protein product is CASSGDSQSSGANVLTF.

J is TRBJ1-6 and V is TRBV2; 9 bases map to TRBD1. V lost 6 bases, J lost 6 bases, and 3 bases stayed unmatched. The CDR3 is 14 amino acids. Germline V CDR1 and CDR2: SNHLY, FYNNEI. The CDR3 loop is CASSLDRGNSPLHF. In DNA form, the CDR3 reads TGTGCCAGCAGCCTGGACAGGGGTAATTCACCCCTCCACTTT. The variable domain in full, with the rest retrieved from reference TRBV2 and TRBJ1-6, is EPEVTQTPSHQVTQMGQEVILRCVPISNHLYFYWYRQILGQKVEFLVSFYNNEISEKSEIFDDQFSVERPDGSNFTLKIRSTKLEDSAMYFCASSLDRGNSPLHFGNGTRLTVT.

This clonotype was found many times. The J gene is TRBJ1-5, the V gene TRBV5-1; D is uncertain. V lost 0 bases and J 0 bases, leaving 7 bases between the germline ends. Germline-derived CDR1 and CDR2 are SGHRS and YFSETQ. The CDR3 spans 15 residues. CDR3 protein: CASSLEGYSNQPQHF. For the CDR3, the DNA is TGCGCCAGCAGCTTGGAGGGTTATAGCAATCAGCCCCAGCATTTT. Complete variable domain (other parts from reference TRBV5-1 and TRBJ1-5): KAGVTQTPRYLIKTRGQQVTLSCSPISGHRSVSWYQQTPGQGLQFLFEYFSETQRNKGNFPGRFSGRQFSNSRSEMNVSTLELGDSALYLCASSLEGYSNQPQHFGDGTRLSIL.

CDR3 sequence: CASSSGAGNEQFF. Written as DNA, the CDR3 is TGTGCCAGCAGTTCCGGGGCGGGGAATGAGCAGTTCTTC. The chain employs TRBV27 and TRBJ2-1; D possibly corresponds to TRBD2 (6 bases). The CDR3 contains 13 residues. Germline V gene data show CDR1 as MNHEY and CDR2 as SMNVEV (reference sequence). V lost 4 bases and J lost 7, with 11 bases in between.

This clonotype occurred many times. J is TRBJ2-1 and V is TRBV5-1; D is uncertain. The CDR3 sequence is 12 residues long. The ends were cut back, 2 bases at V and 9 bases at J, with 9 bases in the middle. Germline V gene sequence: CDR1 SGHRS, CDR2 YFSETQ. This CDR3 reads CASSFSTAEQFF. The CDR3 DNA reads as TGCGCCAGCAGCTTCAGTACGGCTGAGCAGTTCTTC.

This clonotype was recorded at least ten times. V usage is TRBV25-1 and J usage is TRBJ2-1; 13 bases line up with TRBD2. The length of the CDR3 is 15 residues. Germline CDR1 and CDR2: MGHDK and SYGVNS. J was trimmed by 6 bases and V by 2 bases; bases with no gene match: 1. For the CDR3, the DNA is TGTGCCAGCAGTGAAACTAGCGGGAGGGCCAATGAGCAGTTCTTC. It codes for CASSETSGRANEQFF.

This clonotype turned up a few times. The CDR3 is CASSFGIDNEQFF. CDR3 in DNA: TGTGCCAGCTCATTCGGGATAGACAATGAGCAGTTCTTC. V is TRBV18 and J is TRBJ2-1, with D maybe TRBD2 (5 bases). V gave up 5 bases and J gave up 5 bases, with 10 bases separating them. Germline values: CDR1 KGHSH, CDR2 LQKENI. CDR3 length equals 13 residues.

This clonotype was observed at least ten times. CDR3 amino acids: CASSLRDQETQYF. The CDR3 nucleotides are TGTGCCAGCAGTTTACGGGACCAAGAGACCCAGTACTTC. V gene TRBV28 combines with J gene TRBJ2-5; D ambiguous. Germline lookup yields CDR1 MDHEN and CDR2 SYDVKM. The CDR3 covers 13 residues. Trimming removed 2 bases from V and 0 bases from J, with 4 bases in between.

There are a few counts of this clonotype. A much larger clone sits a single nucleotide away, making a read error possible. The chain recombines TRBV11-2 with TRBJ2-7; a possible D gene is TRBD2 (5 bases). Germline-derived CDR1 and CDR2 are SGHAT and FQNNGV. The CDR3 length is 15 residues. Here the CDR3 reads CASSLEGRDLYERYF. CDR3 bases: TGTGCCAGCAGCTTAGAGGGTCGGGATCTCTACGAGCGGTACTTC.

Concerning this clonotype itself: A single base separates this from a much larger clone, so it may be a read error. The chain carries TRBV19 and TRBJ2-3; TRBD1 aligns across 10 bases. The CDR3 is made up of 15 amino acids. V gave up 5 bases and J gave up 6 bases; unmatched junction bases: 8. Germline assignment: CDR1 LNHDA and CDR2 SQIVND (reference sequence). The CDR3 is CASSATGGLLDTQYF. For the CDR3, the DNA is TGTGCCAGTAGTGCGACAGGGGGCTTATTGGATACGCAGTATTTT.

The CDR3 region is CSVRGGAGQPQHF. CDR3 bases: TGCAGCGTACGAGGGGGCGCAGGGCAGCCCCAGCATTTT. The chain carries TRBV29-1 and TRBJ1-5; 7 bases are a match to TRBD1. The CDR3 covers 13 residues. Germline loops: CDR1 SQVTM, CDR2 ANQGSEA. J gave up 7 bases and V 6 bases, and 9 bases lay outside the gene matches.

CDR3 sequence (DNA): TGTGCCAGCAGTCATAGCGGGAGGTTCGCAGATACGCAGTATTTT. This sequence encodes CASSHSGRFADTQYF. The chain links TRBV7-3 to TRBJ2-3, with TRBD2 matching over 10 bases. J lost 4 bases, V lost 6 bases, and 7 bases had no gene match. Germline V gene sequence: CDR1 SGHTA, CDR2 FQGTGA. The CDR3 covers 15 residues.

This clonotype has just one count. The V and J genes are TRBV7-2 and TRBJ1-5, with a tentative D call TRBD1 (5 bases). There are 15 residues in the CDR3. The V gene's germline CDR1 is SGHTA and CDR2 FQGNSA. Trimming removed 5 bases from V and 4 bases from J, with 15 bases in between. CDR3 nucleotide sequence: TGTGCCAGCAGCCGCATGGCAGGGTTTAATCAGCCCCAGCATTTT. Its translation: CASSRMAGFNQPQHF.

The chain recombines TRBV7-9 with TRBJ2-1, with a tentative D call TRBD2 (6 bases). Germline V gene data show CDR1 as SEHNR and CDR2 as FQNEAQ (reference sequence). This CDR3 has 14 residues. V was clipped by 0 bases and J by 7 bases, with 10 bases between them. Here the CDR3 DNA reads TGTGCCAGCAGCTTAGCAGTACTAGCAAATGAGCAGTTCTTC. Amino acids: CASSLAVLANEQFF. The whole variable domain, remainder taken from reference TRBV7-9 and TRBJ2-1, is DTGVSQNPRHKITKRGQNVTFRCDPISEHNRLYWYRQTLGQGPEFLTYFQNEAQLEKSRLLSDRFSAERPKGSFSTLEIQRTEQGDSAMYLCASSLAVLANEQFFGPGTRLTVL.

This clonotype has ten or more counts. The V and J genes are TRBV6-6 and TRBJ2-1; 12 nucleotides match TRBD2. The CDR3 sequence is 18 residues long. Trimming took 2 bases from V and 5 from J; bases not matched to a gene: 10. CDR1 is MNHNY, CDR2 SVGAGI, per germline (reference sequence). As DNA, the CDR3 is TGTGCCAGCAGTTACATGCTACTAGCGGGAGGCGACGACAATGAGCAGTTCTTC. Translation gives CASSYMLLAGGDDNEQFF.

This clonotype was seen at least ten times. The V gene is TRBV19, the J gene TRBJ2-1, with 12 bases aligning to TRBD2. The germline V gene encodes CDR1 LNHDA and CDR2 SQIVND (reference sequence). Unmatched junction bases numbered 9, after V lost 8 bases and J lost 4 bases. The CDR3 runs 16 residues. CDR3: CASGRLAGEAYNEQFF. In DNA, the CDR3 is TGTGCCAGTGGCAGACTAGCGGGAGAGGCGTACAATGAGCAGTTCTTC.

CDR3 sequence: CASSPGTSGGPSSYNEQFF. Written as DNA, the CDR3 is TGTGCCAGCAGCCCCGGGACTAGCGGGGGGCCTAGCTCCTACAATGAGCAGTTCTTC. The genes are TRBV4-2 and TRBJ2-1; 15 bases are shared with TRBD2. Per germline, CDR1 LGHNA and CDR2 YNFKEQ. The V gene end was trimmed by 4 bases and the J gene end by 0 bases; junction bases not matched to a gene: 7. This CDR3 is 19 amino acids long.

This clonotype was seen a few times. Given a much more abundant clone one base away, this may be a read error. The chain joins TRBV6-5 to TRBJ2-5; D is ambiguous. The CDR3 has 14 amino acids. V dropped 8 bases and J dropped 7 bases, with 20 bases sitting between them. Germline V gives CDR1 MNHEY, CDR2 SVGAGI. CDR3 nucleotide sequence: TGTGCCAGCGCCACAGAGGATAGAGTAGGGACCCAGTACTTC. Protein: CASATEDRVGTQYF.

This clonotype was counted at least ten times. The chain joins TRBV11-2 to TRBJ2-7; 9 bases map to TRBD2. CDR1 is SGHAT, CDR2 FQNNGV, per germline. J gave up 2 bases and V 5 bases, and 4 bases lay outside the gene matches. The CDR3 length is 14 residues. CDR3 region: CASSASGGPYEQYF. As DNA, the CDR3 is TGTGCCAGCAGCGCGAGCGGGGGGCCCTACGAGCAGTACTTC.

This rearrangement joins TRBV25-1 to TRBJ2-3, with 9 bases fitting TRBD2. Germline CDR1 reads MGHDK; CDR2 reads SYGVNS. The V gene end was trimmed by 6 bases and the J gene end by 5 bases; junction bases not matched to a gene: 15. This CDR3 contains 17 residues. This CDR3 reads CASRDPRGSGRKDTQYF. CDR3 DNA: TGTGCCAGCAGGGATCCTAGAGGTAGCGGGAGAAAAGATACGCAGTATTTT. The variable domain in full, with the rest retrieved from reference TRBV25-1 and TRBJ2-3, is EADIYQTPRYLVIGTGKKITLECSQTMGHDKMYWYQQDPGMELHLIHYSYGVNSTEKGDLSSESTVSRIRTEHFPLTLESARPSHTSQYLCASRDPRGSGRKDTQYFGPGTRLTVL.

This clonotype was seen repeatedly, ten times or more. The gene calls are TRBV6-2 or TRBV6-3 and TRBJ1-6, with D maybe TRBD1 (6 bases). Deletions cut 8 bases from V and 8 bases from J, with 13 bases between. Germline V gives CDR1 MNHEY, CDR2 SVGEGT. The CDR3 sequence is 13 residues long. DNA of the CDR3: TGTGCCAGCCAGGACAGAGGGCATTCACCCCTCCACTTT. This encodes CASQDRGHSPLHF.